The entry below gives a single T cell receptor (beta chain) sequence along with its context. Source study methods: The assay estimated nucleated cells by amplifying reference gene primers. Here immunoSEQ multiplex PCR was the method, and the copy in TCRdb shows in-frame clones only, minus some. That table is the source of V, J and clone size, and D and trimming were worked out from the DNA. Found here are more than 90,000 clones, 82% of them singletons; the top ten hold more than 15%. The CDR3 contains 12 residues. The ends lost 5 bases at V and 9 bases at J; junction bases unmatched: 4. Germline CDR1 and CDR2: SGHTA and FQGNSA. The data belong to a study of blood T cell repertoires in COVID-19. About the study: Acute and convalescent COVID-19 samples came from the United States, Italy and Spain. The cDNA or gDNA used as material had been derived from T cells, B-cell-depleted T cells, or PBMCs.

The TCR sequence derives from an elderly man with acute or convalescent COVID-19. Sequenced material: peripheral blood. The V gene is TRBV7-2, the J gene TRBJ1-3; TRBD1 aligns across 7 bases. For the CDR3, the DNA is TGTGCCAGCAGCGCAGGGGGATCCACCATATATTTT. This gives the protein CASSAGGSTIYF.